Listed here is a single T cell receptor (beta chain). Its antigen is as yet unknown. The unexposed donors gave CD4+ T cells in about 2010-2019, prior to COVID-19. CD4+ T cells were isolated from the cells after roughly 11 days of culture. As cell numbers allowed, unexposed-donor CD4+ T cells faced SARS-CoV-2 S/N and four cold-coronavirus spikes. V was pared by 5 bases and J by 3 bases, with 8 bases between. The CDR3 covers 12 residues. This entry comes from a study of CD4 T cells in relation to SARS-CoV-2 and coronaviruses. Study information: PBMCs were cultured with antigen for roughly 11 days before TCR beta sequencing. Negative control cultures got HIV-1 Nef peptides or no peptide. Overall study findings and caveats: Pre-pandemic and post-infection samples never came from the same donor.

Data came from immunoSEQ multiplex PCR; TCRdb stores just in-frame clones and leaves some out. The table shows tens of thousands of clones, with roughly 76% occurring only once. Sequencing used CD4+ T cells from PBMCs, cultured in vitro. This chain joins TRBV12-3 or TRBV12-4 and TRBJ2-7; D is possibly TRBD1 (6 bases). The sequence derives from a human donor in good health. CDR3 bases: TGTGCCAGCAGTAGGACAGTCTACGAGCAGTACTTC. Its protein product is CASSRTVYEQYF.